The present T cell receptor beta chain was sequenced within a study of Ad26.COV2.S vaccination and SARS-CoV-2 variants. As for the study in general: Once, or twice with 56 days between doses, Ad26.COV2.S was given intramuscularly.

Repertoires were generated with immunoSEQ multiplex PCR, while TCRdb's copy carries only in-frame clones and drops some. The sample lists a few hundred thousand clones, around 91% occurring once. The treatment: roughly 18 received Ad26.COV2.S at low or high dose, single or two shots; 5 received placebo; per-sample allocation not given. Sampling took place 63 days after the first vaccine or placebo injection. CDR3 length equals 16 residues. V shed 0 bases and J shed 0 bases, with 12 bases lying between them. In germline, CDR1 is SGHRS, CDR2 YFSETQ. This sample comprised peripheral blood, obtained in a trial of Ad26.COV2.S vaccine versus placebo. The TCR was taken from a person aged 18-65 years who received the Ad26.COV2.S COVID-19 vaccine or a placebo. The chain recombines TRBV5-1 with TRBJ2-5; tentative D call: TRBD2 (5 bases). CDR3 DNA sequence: TGCGCCAGCAGCTTGGACGGGATGGATTACCAAGAGACCCAGTACTTC. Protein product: CASSLDGMDYQETQYF.